This TCR beta chain was recorded in a study of CD8+ T cells in alopecia areata (dated by TCRdb to the late 2010s). About the study as a whole: The treated patients took part in an open-label pilot trial in which moderate-to-severe alopecia areata was treated with oral tofacitinib at 5 to 10 mg twice daily. TCRbeta CDR3 regions were amplified by immunoSEQ multiplex PCR with 35 Vbeta forward and 13 Jbeta reverse primers. On the human side, TCRbeta sequencing was run on scalp tissue and on sorted CD4+ and CD8+ peripheral blood T cells from healthy controls and from alopecia areata patients with either patchy or totalis/universalis disease. High-throughput TCRbeta sequencing was used to examine T cell clonal expansion in alopecia areata in both the C3H/HeJ mouse model and human patients. Tofacitinib was given for 6 to 18 months, followed by 6 months of follow-up off drug to assess delayed response and recurrence. Biopsies were taken from tofacitinib-treated patients at baseline and again at 4 and 24 weeks into treatment, and several of those patients also had a later scalp biopsy. The RNA source kit depended on sample type: the PAXgene miRNA kit for fixed scalp, the miRNeasy kit for PBMCs, and the RNeasy kit for mouse skin. Clonality in the scalp was compared among normal scalp (n=4), patchy alopecia areata scalp (n=8), and alopecia totalis/universalis scalp (n=8). General findings and caveats noted by the study authors: Shared TCR sequences between patients were less evident than in mice, which may be partly attributable to HLA diversity in the patient population. Resident alphabeta T cells in normal human skin are also sequenced, complicating scalp TCR repertoire analysis, unlike mouse skin dominated by gammadelta T cells. Higher clonality and more expanded CD8+ clones were observed in lesional scalp than in normal scalp, particularly in alopecia totalis/universalis, a finding suggestive of antigenic drive.

Receptor amplification or capture employed the immunoSEQ multiplex PCR assay. To provide template for TCR sequencing, every sample had RNA extracted and reverse transcribed into cDNA. SuperScript III was used for first-strand cDNA synthesis, primed with a 2:1 mix of oligo-dT and random hexamers. A synthetic immune receptor repertoire was used to gauge amplification bias, and whatever bias remained was removed computationally. The paper's processing steps were these. Raw reads were preprocessed to remove errors, and CDR3 was defined by IMGT conventions from the conserved cysteine to phenylalanine. To get clonality, Shannon entropy was normalized by log2 of the number of productive unique TCRs and the result was subtracted from 1. CD4 or CD8 identity of scalp clones was inferred by cross-referencing scalp TCRbeta sequences with sorted blood CD4 and CD8 repertoires. Here the immuneACCESS table is served through TCRdb, limited to in-frame sequences with V and J called. Missing clones are a known gap in these copies; in checked studies unresolved V genes cover under half, and the rest lacks a known reason. V, J and clone size are those of that table, while D and trimming were read from the DNA. The sample table contains 90,000 to 100,000 clones; only one count was recorded for 35% to 45% of them. The ten biggest clones cover 1% to 1.5% of the sample.

This clone has just one count. The antigen it recognizes is unknown. No much larger clonotype is one base removed from it; base qualities were not supplied. Lesional scalp punch biopsies and peripheral blood were collected from alopecia areata patients. PBMCs were isolated by density centrifugation and stained for CD3, CD4 and CD8, and CD4+ and CD8+ T cells were sorted on a FACSAria. Cut back by 1 base and 4 bases, the V and J ends lie 10 bases apart. The cysteine opens and the phenylalanine closes a CDR3 of 14 amino acids. CDR3 DNA only is kept here, 42 bases in frame from base 1. CDR1 is given as MNHEY and CDR2 as SMNVEV, both from the germline V gene (reference sequence).

This receptor was obtained from a human donor with alopecia areata. The receptor chain draws on TRBV27 and TRBJ2-5; matching of 5 bases hints at TRBD2 as the D gene. Sequenced material: CD4+ T cells sorted from blood. At the DNA level, the sequence is TGTGCCAGCAGTTTATTCGGGGAGAGAGAGACCCAGTACTTC. Its protein product is CASSLFGERETQYF.